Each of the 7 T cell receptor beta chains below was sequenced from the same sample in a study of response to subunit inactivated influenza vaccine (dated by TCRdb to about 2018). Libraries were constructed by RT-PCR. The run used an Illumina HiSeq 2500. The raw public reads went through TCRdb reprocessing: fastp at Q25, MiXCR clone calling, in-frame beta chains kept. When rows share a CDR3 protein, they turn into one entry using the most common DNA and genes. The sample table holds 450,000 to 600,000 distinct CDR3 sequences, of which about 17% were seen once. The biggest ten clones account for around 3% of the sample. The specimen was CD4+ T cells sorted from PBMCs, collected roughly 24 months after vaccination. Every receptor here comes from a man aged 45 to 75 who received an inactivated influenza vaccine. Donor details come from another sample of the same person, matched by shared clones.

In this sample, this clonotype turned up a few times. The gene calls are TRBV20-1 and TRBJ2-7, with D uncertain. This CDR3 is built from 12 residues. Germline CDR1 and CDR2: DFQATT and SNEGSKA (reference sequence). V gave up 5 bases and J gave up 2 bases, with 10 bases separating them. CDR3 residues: CSAAPLAYEQYF. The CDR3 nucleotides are TGCAGTGCTGCCCCCCTAGCCTACGAGCAGTACTTC.

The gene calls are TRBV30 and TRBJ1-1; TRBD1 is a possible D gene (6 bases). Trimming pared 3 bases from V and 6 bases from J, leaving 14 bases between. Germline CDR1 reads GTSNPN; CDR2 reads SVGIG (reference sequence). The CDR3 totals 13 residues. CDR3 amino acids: CAWSPQGFAEAFF. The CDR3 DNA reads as TGTGCCTGGAGCCCACAGGGATTCGCTGAAGCTTTCTTT.

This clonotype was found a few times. The CDR3, as DNA: TGTGCCAGCAGCCAGGAAGGTGGGCCAGAGCACGAGCAGTACTTC. Translated: CASSQEGGPEHEQYF. V usage is TRBV4-2 and J usage is TRBJ2-7; the D is unclear. Trimming took off 3 bases at V and 5 bases at J, with 17 bases between the two ends. CDR1 is LGHNA, CDR2 YNFKEQ, per germline. The CDR3 sequence is 15 residues long.

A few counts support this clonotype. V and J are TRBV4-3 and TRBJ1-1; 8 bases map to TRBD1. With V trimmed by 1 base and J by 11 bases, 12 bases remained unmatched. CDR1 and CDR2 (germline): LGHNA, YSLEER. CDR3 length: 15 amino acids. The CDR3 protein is CASSQGGAGGEEAFF. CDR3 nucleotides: TGCGCCAGCAGCCAAGGCGGGGCAGGGGGCGAGGAGGCTTTCTTT.

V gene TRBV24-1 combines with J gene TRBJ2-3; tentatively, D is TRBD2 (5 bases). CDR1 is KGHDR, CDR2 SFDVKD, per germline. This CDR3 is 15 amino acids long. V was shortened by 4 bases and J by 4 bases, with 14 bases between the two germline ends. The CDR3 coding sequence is TGTGCCACCAGTGACCCCGGGAAGGTCGCAGATACGCAGTATTTT. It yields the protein CATSDPGKVADTQYF.

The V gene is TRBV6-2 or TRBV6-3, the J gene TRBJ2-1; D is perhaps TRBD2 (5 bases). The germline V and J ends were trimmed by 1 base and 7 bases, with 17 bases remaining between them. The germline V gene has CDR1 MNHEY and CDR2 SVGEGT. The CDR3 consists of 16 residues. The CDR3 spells CASSYFGRTLRNEQFF. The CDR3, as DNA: TGTGCCAGCAGTTACTTCGGAAGGACTCTTCGAAATGAGCAGTTCTTC.

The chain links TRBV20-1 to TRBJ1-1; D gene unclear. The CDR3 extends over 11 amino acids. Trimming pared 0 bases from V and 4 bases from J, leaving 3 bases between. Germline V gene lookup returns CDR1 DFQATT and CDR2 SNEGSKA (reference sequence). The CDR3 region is CSARDATEAFF. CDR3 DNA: TGCAGTGCTAGAGATGCCACTGAAGCTTTCTTT.